This T cell receptor beta chain derives from a study of T cell changes during pregnancy in multiple sclerosis. V shed 0 bases, J shed 11 bases, and the junction held 11 bases outside the gene matches. The CDR3 runs to 15 residues. Sequencing was performed with immunoSEQ multiplex PCR; in TCRdb, only in-frame clones are kept and a portion is missing. The sample shows about 47,000 clones, about 90% of them seen only once. The sample was peripheral blood, taken in the first trimester of pregnancy. V gene TRBV23-1 combines with J gene TRBJ1-1; 8 bases agree with TRBD1. TRBV23-1 is filed as an ORF, its function uncertain. This TCR was sampled from a female donor with multiple sclerosis, enrolled in a pregnancy study. The CDR3 loop is CASSQSTGAWGFAFF. Written as DNA, the CDR3 is TGCGCCAGCAGTCAATCGACAGGGGCCTGGGGGTTTGCTTTCTTT.